The source of this T cell receptor beta chain is a study of graft-versus-host responses after intestinal transplantation. The method was immunoSEQ multiplex PCR; TCRdb's version includes in-frame clones alone and lacks a portion of them. The data contain 85,000 to 100,000 clones, roughly 92% of them singletons. The CDR3 is 15 residues long. CDR1 and CDR2 (germline): GTSNPN, SVGIG (reference sequence). V dropped 0 bases and J dropped 9; count of bases not matched to a gene: 10. Notes on this clone: Its antigen is undetermined.

Source: unstimulated CD8+ T cells sorted from spleen or lymph node cells, taken before transplant. The V gene is TRBV30, the J gene TRBJ2-1, with 8 bases fitting TRBD1. The clonotype originates from a human donor who was the organ donor for an intestinal transplant. For the CDR3, the DNA is TGTGCCTGGAGTGTACTGCGACAGGGGATGGGTGAGCAGTTCTTC. Protein sequence: CAWSVLRQGMGEQFF.